Following are 10 T cell receptor beta chains from one sample sequenced in a study of technical replicates of blood from a handful of donors. Sequenced by immunoSEQ multiplex PCR; TCRdb stores in-frame clones only, minus some. The sample lists about 48,000 clones, roughly 90% occurring once. Sequencing input: PBMCs. These receptors all come from a human donor in good health. Some clones in this sample may be carry-over from other donors' samples.

CDR3 nucleotides: TGTGCCAGCAGCCGGACAGGGAGGGGACTAAACTATGGCTACACCTTC. This sequence encodes CASSRTGRGLNYGYTF. This chain connects TRBV7-2 to TRBJ1-2; 8 bases align to TRBD1. The CDR3 is 16 amino acids. J lost 2 bases, V lost 5 bases, and 10 bases had no gene match. The germline gives CDR1 SGHTA, CDR2 FQGNSA.

V usage is TRBV7-2 and J usage is TRBJ2-5; 7 bases map to TRBD1. Germline V gives CDR1 SGHTA, CDR2 FQGNSA. The length of the CDR3 is 14 residues. Trimming removed 5 bases from V and 4 bases from J; junction bases left unmatched: 7. The CDR3 region is CASSHTGVGETQYF. CDR3 sequence (DNA): TGTGCCAGCAGCCATACAGGGGTGGGAGAGACCCAGTACTTC. Looking up the rest from reference TRBV7-2 and TRBJ2-5 gives the full variable domain: GAGVSQSPSNKVTEKGKDVELRCDPISGHTALYWYRQSLGQGLEFLIYFQGNSAPDKSGLPSDRFSAERTGGSVSTLTIQRTQQEDSAVYLCASSHTGVGETQYFGPGTRLLVL.

The chain is built from TRBV2 and TRBJ1-1; 9 bases agree with TRBD1. CDR3 size: 15 residues. V was pared by 4 bases and J by 6 bases, with 9 bases of the junction left unmatched. Germline values: CDR1 SNHLY, CDR2 FYNNEI. The CDR3 here is CASSGETGGSAEAFF. Written as DNA, the CDR3 is TGTGCCAGCAGTGGGGAGACAGGGGGGAGCGCTGAAGCTTTCTTT.

The chain employs TRBV6-1 and TRBJ1-1; a weak D match, TRBD1 (5 bases). The CDR3 consists of 15 residues. The ends were cut back, 2 bases at V and 4 bases at J, with 14 bases in the middle. Per the germline V gene, CDR1 is MNHNS and CDR2 is SASEGT. This chain's CDR3 is CASSETIDSPTEAFF. CDR3 sequence (DNA): TGTGCCAGCAGTGAAACTATCGACAGCCCCACTGAAGCTTTCTTT.

This chain uses TRBV10-3 with TRBJ2-3, with D tentatively TRBD1 (5 bases). CDR1 and CDR2 from the germline V gene are ENHRY and SYGVKD. V dropped 6 bases and J dropped 0 bases, with 13 bases sitting between them. CDR3 length: 15 residues. CDR3: CAISGRQGSTDTQYF. The CDR3 DNA reads TGTGCCATCAGCGGGCGGCAGGGAAGCACAGATACGCAGTATTTT.

The J gene is TRBJ1-1, the V gene TRBV6-5; 9 bases align to TRBD1. The CDR3 sequence is 14 residues long. The germline V gene encodes CDR1 MNHEY and CDR2 SVGAGI. Trimming at V came to 4 bases and at J to 4 bases, leaving 4 bases not matched to a gene. The CDR3 sequence: CASSSRTGATEAFF. DNA of the CDR3: TGTGCCAGCAGTTCGAGGACAGGGGCCACTGAAGCTTTCTTT.

This chain joins TRBV6-4 and TRBJ1-1; TRBD1 agrees at 7 bases. Looked up from germline, CDR1 is MRHNA and CDR2 is SNTAGT. CDR3 size: 16 residues. The J segment lost 0 bases and the V segment lost 0 bases, leaving 4 bases of the junction unmatched. This CDR3 is CASSDSGQELNTEAFF. CDR3 sequence (DNA): TGTGCCAGCAGTGACTCCGGACAGGAACTGAACACTGAAGCTTTCTTT.

The chain combines TRBV30 with TRBJ2-1; 9 bases are a match to TRBD1. CDR1 GTSNPN and CDR2 SVGIG come from the germline V gene (reference sequence). This CDR3 comprises 13 residues. The V segment lost 7 bases and the J segment 10 bases; nucleotides outside the gene matches: 11. The DNA of the CDR3 is TGTGCCTCGGGGGGAACAGGGGGCAGAGAGCAGTTCTTC. It codes for CASGGTGGREQFF.

The table lists this clone with a few counts. This chain connects TRBV4-2 to TRBJ2-2; D possibly corresponds to TRBD1 (6 bases). With 1 base removed from V and 4 bases from J, the gap between germline ends came to 13 bases. Per the germline V gene, CDR1 is LGHNA and CDR2 is YNFKEQ. The CDR3 is made up of 16 amino acids. CDR3 region: CASSQAEGDATGELFF. In DNA form, the CDR3 reads TGTGCCAGCAGCCAAGCCGAGGGGGACGCCACCGGGGAGCTGTTTTTT.

The genes are TRBV5-4 and TRBJ1-2; D is ambiguous. Per germline, CDR1 SGHNT and CDR2 YYREEE (reference sequence). V lost 1 base to trimming and J lost 0 bases, with 4 bases between them. This CDR3 is 13 amino acids long. Here the CDR3 reads CASSLTANYGYTF. The CDR3 nucleotides read TGTGCCAGCAGCTTGACAGCTAACTATGGCTACACCTTC.